This T cell receptor (beta chain) was retrieved from a study of cytomegalovirus exposure and HLA in healthy donors. PCR primers comprised 60 Vbeta and 13 Jbeta primers. In the original workflow: Roughly 11 million shared chains were among roughly 81 million unique TCR beta chains counted in a later analysis. The protocol was immunoSEQ multiplex PCR, while the TCRdb copy is restricted to in-frame clones and leaves out a portion. V and J calls and clone size are copied from that table; D and trimming were computed from the DNA. The sample records fewer than 250,000 clones, around nine tenths being singletons. Trimming removed 1 base from V and 4 bases from J; junction bases left unmatched: 3. The length of the CDR3 is 15 residues. Germline-derived CDR1 and CDR2 are LNHDA and SQIVND (reference sequence). Of note for this clone: Its specificity is unknown.

Study-level points and caveats: It was reported that TCR beta sequences correctly inferred the HLA-A and HLA-B alleles for most subjects. As immune exposure information, only CMV serostatus was available.

The chain couples TRBV19 to TRBJ2-5; 10 positions match TRBD1. The sample taken for sequencing was PBMCs. This sequence originates from a woman in her late teens or twenties in good health and CMV-seronegative. In DNA form, the CDR3 reads TGTGCCAGTAGTATAGTGACAGGGGGCAGAGAGACCCAGTACTTC. Translation gives CASSIVTGGRETQYF.